In this sample, the clone carrying this T cell receptor beta chain turned up a few times. The CDR3 contains 14 residues. CDR1 is SGHNT, CDR2 YYREEE, per germline (reference sequence). The V gene lost 0 bases and the J gene lost 8 bases, with 14 bases spanning the gap. As processed by the authors: Amplified reference gene primers provided the basis for estimating nucleated cell counts. The table came from immunoSEQ multiplex PCR; TCRdb's copy has only in-frame clones and leaves some out. V, J and clone size are taken as reported in that table, and D and trimming were inferred from the DNA itself. The sample lists 150,000 to 200,000 clones; approximately 79% were seen once. The sample belongs to a study of blood T cell repertoires in COVID-19. As for the study in general: COVID-19 samples from acute and convalescent phases originated in the United States, Italy and Spain. Sample material is recorded as cDNA or gDNA derived from T cells, B-cell-depleted T cells, or PBMCs.

The V gene is TRBV5-4, the J gene TRBJ1-1; D is ambiguous. The clonotype originates from a woman in her sixties or seventies with acute or convalescent COVID-19. Sequenced sample: peripheral blood. The DNA of the CDR3 is TGTGCCAGCAGCTTGGGACACGTGAAAGGCGAAGCTTTCTTT. It yields the protein CASSLGHVKGEAFF.